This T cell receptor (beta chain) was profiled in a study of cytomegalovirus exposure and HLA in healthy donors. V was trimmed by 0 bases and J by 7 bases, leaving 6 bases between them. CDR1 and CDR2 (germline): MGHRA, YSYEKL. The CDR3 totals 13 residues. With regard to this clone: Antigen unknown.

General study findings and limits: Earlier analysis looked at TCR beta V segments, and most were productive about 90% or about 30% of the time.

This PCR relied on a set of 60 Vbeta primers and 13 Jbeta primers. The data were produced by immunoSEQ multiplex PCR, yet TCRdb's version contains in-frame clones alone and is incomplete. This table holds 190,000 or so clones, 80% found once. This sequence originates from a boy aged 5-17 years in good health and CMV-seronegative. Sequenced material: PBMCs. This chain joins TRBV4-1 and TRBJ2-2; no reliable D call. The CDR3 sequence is CASSQDGGGELFF. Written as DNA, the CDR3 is TGCGCCAGCAGCCAAGACGGCGGCGGGGAGCTGTTTTTT.